The present T cell receptor (beta chain) was sequenced within a study of T cells expressing NK-cell markers. The overall study: Eight donors were sequenced, seven testing HCMV-seropositive and one testing seronegative.

Findings and limits, study-wide: In several donors, dominant CD3+CD56+NKG2C+ clones formed 1.0-7.0% of CD8+ cells.

For each CDR3 protein, TCRdb gives one entry from its re-call of the 5' RACE reads, without DNA. The sample holds about 260,000 distinct CDR3 sequences. The CDR3 runs 14 residues. Turning to this clonotype: The antigen is undetermined.

This chain uses TRBV12-3 or TRBV12-4 with TRBJ2-7; TCRdb's D call of TRBD1 is untestable without DNA. The receptor was isolated from a woman aged 18 to 75 in good health. The sample comprised blood T cells: a sorted CD56 or NKG2C T cell subset, CD4+ or CD8+ T cells, or bulk PBMC T cells (not recorded which). CDR3 sequence reads: CASRKGAHSYEQYF.